What follows describes a single TCR beta chain. The antigen is not known. These data originate in a study of monozygotic twins with inflammatory bowel disease. Study-level findings and limits: Twins with IBD were found to have lower TCRbeta diversity (inverse Simpson) than healthy co-twins. Subtypes among T cells remained indistinguishable. Clonotype sharing was lower in IBD patients than healthy twins, most markedly with disease activity.

Germline CDR1 reads SEHNR; CDR2 reads FQNEAQ (reference sequence). The CDR3 runs 16 residues. The UMIs carried a 6-nucleotide sample barcode, and they were added by template switching. Following a re-call of the 5' RACE reads, TCRdb has one entry per CDR3 protein and lacks DNA. The table for this sample gives about 450,000 distinct CDR3 sequences. The genes are TRBV7-9 and TRBJ2-2; TCRdb names TRBD2, which stays unverified in the absence of DNA. The TCR sequence derives from a human donor with ulcerative colitis or Crohn's disease, or a healthy co-twin of an affected twin (not recorded which). The sample comprised blood. Here the CDR3 reads CASSSGLAGDTGELFF.